Below, one T cell receptor beta chain is given with its context. Its specificity is unknown. Notes on the study in general: Greatest tumor Treg TCR overlap was with tumor naive CD4+ cells. In terms of TCR gene usage, tumor memory CD4+ T cells clustered together with blood and lymph node memory CD4+ cells, as well as with lymph node naive CD4+ cells.

Treg sorting used a CD4+CD25+CD127-/low gate. Constant-region reverse primers amplified full-length variable regions, followed by semi-nested Nested Universal Primer A PCR. TCRdb fed the 5' RACE reads into MiXCR, producing one record per CDR3 protein. The sample lists roughly 42,000 distinct CDR3 sequences; roughly 21% were seen once. Input material: Tregs sorted from blood. The receptor was derived from a female donor with breast cancer.

CDR3 region: CASSLAGYTEAFF. The CDR3 DNA follows: TGTGCCAGCAGTTTAGCAGGGTACACTGAAGCTTTCTTT. V gene TRBV12-3 or TRBV12-4 combines with J gene TRBJ1-1; no firm D call. The CDR3 loop spans 13 amino acids. The germline V and J ends were trimmed by 0 bases and 3 bases, with 5 bases remaining between them.